This TCR beta chain was recovered during a study of response to subunit inactivated influenza vaccine. The study's findings and limits: Authors proposed each seasonal influenza vaccination draws in few new T cells.

One entry per CDR3 protein results from TCRdb running MiXCR on the RT-PCR reads. Of around 650,000 distinct CDR3 sequences listed, around 14% were seen once; the top ten hold roughly 10%. This clonotype has more than one count but fewer than ten. The target antigen is unknown. Germline-derived CDR1 and CDR2 are KGHSH and LQKENI. CDR3 length: 13 residues. The ends were cut back, 3 bases at V and 5 bases at J, with 10 bases in the middle. The sample in question was PBMCs from blood, obtained 11 to 12 days after vaccination. The sequence was collected from a man aged 50-59 years who received an inactivated influenza vaccine. The V gene is TRBV18, the J gene TRBJ2-5, with D unresolved. This CDR3 reads CASSPRHGETQYF. CDR3 DNA sequence: TGTGCCAGCTCACCCCGGCATGGGGAGACCCAGTACTTC.